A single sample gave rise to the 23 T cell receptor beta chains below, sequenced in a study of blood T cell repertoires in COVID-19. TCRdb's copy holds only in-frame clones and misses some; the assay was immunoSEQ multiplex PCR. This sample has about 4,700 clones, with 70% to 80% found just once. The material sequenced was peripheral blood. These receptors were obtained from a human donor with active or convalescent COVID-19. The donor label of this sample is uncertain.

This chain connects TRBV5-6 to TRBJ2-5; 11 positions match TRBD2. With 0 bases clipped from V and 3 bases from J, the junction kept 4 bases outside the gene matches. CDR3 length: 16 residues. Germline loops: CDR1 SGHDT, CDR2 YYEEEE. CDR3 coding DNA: TGTGCCAGCAGCTTGGAAAGGGGACTAGCGGAAGAGACCCAGTACTTC. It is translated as CASSLERGLAEETQYF.

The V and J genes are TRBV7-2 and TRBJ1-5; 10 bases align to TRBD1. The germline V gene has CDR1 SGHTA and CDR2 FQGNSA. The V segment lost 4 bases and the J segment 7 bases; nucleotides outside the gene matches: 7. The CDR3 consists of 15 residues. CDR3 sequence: CASSSRDRGYQPQHF. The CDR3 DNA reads TGTGCCAGCAGCTCCCGGGACAGGGGTTACCAGCCCCAGCATTTT.

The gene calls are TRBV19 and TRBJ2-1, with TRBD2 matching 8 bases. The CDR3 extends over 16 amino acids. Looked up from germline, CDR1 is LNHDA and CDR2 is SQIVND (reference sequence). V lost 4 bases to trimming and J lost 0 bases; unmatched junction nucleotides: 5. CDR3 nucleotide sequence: TGTGCCAGTAGTACGCTAGCGGGTGGCTCCTACAATGAGCAGTTCTTC. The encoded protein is CASSTLAGGSYNEQFF.

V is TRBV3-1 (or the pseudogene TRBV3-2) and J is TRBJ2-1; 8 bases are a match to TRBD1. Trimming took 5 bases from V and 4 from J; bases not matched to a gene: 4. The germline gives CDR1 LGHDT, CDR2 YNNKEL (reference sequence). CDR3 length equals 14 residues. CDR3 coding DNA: TGTGCCAGCAGCGCCGGGACAGGTTACAATGAGCAGTTCTTC. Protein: CASSAGTGYNEQFF.

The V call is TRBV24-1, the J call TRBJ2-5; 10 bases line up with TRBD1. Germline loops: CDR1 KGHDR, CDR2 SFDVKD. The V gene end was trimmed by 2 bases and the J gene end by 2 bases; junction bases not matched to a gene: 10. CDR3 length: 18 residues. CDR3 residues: CATSDSPGTGALQETQYF. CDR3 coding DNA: TGTGCCACCAGTGATTCCCCGGGGACAGGGGCGCTTCAAGAGACCCAGTACTTC.

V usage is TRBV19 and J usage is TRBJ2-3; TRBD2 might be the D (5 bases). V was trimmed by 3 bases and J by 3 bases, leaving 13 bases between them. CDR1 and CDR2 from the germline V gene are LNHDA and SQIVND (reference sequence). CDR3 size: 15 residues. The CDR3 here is CASSIQAGGTDTQYF. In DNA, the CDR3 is TGTGCCAGTAGTATTCAGGCCGGAGGTACAGATACGCAGTATTTT.

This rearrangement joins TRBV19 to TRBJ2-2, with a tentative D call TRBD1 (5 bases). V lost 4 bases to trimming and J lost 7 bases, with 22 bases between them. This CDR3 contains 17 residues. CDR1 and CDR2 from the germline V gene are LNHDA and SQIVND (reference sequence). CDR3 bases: TGTGCCAGTAGTACCCCCGAGGCAGGGCTTTTGGGCGGGGAGCTGTTTTTT. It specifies CASSTPEAGLLGGELFF.

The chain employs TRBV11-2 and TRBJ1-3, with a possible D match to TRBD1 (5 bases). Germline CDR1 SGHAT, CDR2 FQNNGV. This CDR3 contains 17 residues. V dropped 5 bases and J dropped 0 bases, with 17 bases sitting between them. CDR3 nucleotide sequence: TGTGCCAGCAGCGCTAGTACAGGTTTCAGCTCTGGAAACACCATATATTTT. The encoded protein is CASSASTGFSSGNTIYF.

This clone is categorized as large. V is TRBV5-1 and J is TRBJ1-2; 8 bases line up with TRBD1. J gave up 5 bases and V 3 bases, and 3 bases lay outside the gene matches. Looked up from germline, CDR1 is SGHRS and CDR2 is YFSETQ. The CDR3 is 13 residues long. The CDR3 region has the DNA TGCGCCAGCAGCTCAGGGGGCCCTTATGGCTACACCTTC. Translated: CASSSGGPYGYTF.

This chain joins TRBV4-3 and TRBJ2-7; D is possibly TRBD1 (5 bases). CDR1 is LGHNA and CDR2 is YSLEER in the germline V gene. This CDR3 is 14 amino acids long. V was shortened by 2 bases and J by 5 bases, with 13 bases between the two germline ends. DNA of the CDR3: TGCGCCAGCAGCCAACCGGACACGAAGGACGAGCAGTACTTC. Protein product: CASSQPDTKDEQYF.

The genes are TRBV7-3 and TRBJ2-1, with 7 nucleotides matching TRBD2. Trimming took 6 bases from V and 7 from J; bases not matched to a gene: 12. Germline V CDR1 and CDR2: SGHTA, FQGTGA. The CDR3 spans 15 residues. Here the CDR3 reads CASSASGTKRNEQFF. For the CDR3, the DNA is TGTGCCAGCAGTGCCAGCGGGACTAAGAGGAATGAGCAGTTCTTC.

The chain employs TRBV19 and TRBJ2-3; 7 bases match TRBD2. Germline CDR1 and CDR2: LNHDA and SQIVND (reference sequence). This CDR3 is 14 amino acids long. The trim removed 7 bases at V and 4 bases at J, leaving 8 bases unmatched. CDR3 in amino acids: CASMRREGADTQYF. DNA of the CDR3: TGTGCCAGTATGCGCAGGGAGGGCGCAGATACGCAGTATTTT.

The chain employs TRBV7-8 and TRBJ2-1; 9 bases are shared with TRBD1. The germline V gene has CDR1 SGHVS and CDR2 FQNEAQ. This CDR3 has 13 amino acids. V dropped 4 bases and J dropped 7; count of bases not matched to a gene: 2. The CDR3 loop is CASSSDRGNEQFF. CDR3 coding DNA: TGTGCCAGCAGCTCCGACAGGGGGAATGAGCAGTTCTTC.

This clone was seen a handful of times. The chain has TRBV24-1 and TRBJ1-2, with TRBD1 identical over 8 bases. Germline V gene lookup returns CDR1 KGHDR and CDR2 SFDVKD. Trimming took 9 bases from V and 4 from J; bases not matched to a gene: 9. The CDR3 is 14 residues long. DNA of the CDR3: TGTGCCACCTCCTTGGGGACAGGAGGCTATGGCTACACCTTC. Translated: CATSLGTGGYGYTF.

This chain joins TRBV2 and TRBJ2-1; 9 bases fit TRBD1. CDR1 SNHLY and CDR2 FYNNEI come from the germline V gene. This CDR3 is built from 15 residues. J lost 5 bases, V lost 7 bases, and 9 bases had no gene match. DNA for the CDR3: TGTGCCAGCAAAGAGGACAGGGGACCCCACAATGAGCAGTTCTTC. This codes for CASKEDRGPHNEQFF.

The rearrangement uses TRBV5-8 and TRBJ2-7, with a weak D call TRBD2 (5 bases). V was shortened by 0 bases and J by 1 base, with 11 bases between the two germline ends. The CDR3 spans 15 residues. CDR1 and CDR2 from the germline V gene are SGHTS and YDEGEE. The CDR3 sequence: CASSLGRAKSYEQYF. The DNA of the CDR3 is TGTGCCAGCAGCTTGGGGCGGGCGAAATCCTACGAGCAGTACTTC.

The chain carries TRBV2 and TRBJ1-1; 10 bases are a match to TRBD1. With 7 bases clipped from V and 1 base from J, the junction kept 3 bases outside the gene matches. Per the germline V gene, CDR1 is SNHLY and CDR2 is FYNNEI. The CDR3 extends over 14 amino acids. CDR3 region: CASTRTGGNTEAFF. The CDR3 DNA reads TGTGCCAGCACGCGGACAGGGGGGAACACTGAAGCTTTCTTT.

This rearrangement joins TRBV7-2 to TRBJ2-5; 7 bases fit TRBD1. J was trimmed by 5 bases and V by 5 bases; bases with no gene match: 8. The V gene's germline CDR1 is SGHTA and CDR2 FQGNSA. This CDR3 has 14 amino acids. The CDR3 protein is CASSNRTGAETQYF. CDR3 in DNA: TGTGCCAGCAGCAACCGGACAGGTGCGGAGACCCAGTACTTC. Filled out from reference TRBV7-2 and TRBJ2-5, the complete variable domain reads GAGVSQSPSNKVTEKGKDVELRCDPISGHTALYWYRQSLGQGLEFLIYFQGNSAPDKSGLPSDRFSAERTGGSVSTLTIQRTQQEDSAVYLCASSNRTGAETQYFGPGTRLLVL.

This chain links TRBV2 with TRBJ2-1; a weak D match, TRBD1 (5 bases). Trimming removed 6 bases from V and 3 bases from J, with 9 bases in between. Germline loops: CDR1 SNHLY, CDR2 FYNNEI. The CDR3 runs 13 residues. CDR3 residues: CASRLDSYNEQFF. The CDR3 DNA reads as TGTGCCAGCAGGTTAGACAGCTACAATGAGCAGTTCTTC.

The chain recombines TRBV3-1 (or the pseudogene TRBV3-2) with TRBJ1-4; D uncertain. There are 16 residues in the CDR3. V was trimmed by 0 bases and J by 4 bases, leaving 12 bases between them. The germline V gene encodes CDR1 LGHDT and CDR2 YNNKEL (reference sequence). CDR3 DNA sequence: TGTGCCAGCAGCCAAGAATCGAGACAACTTAATGAAAAACTGTTTTTT. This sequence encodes CASSQESRQLNEKLFF.

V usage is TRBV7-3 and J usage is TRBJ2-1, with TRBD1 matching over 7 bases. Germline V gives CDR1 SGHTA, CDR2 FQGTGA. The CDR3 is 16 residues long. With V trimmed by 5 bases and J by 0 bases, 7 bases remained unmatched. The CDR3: CASSPFPGGSYNEQFF. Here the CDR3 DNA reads TGTGCCAGCAGCCCATTCCCAGGGGGCTCCTACAATGAGCAGTTCTTC. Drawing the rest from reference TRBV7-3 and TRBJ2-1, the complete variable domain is GAGVSQTPSNKVTEKGKYVELRCDPISGHTALYWYRQSLGQGPEFLIYFQGTGAADDSGLPNDRFFAVRPEGSVSTLKIQRTERGDSAVYLCASSPFPGGSYNEQFFGPGTRLTVL.

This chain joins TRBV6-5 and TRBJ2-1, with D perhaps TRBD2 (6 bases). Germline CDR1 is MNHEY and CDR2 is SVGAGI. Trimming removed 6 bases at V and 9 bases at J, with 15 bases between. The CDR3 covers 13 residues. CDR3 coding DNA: TGTGCCAGCAGCAGCCACCGGGGGTTTGAGCAGTTCTTC. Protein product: CASSSHRGFEQFF.

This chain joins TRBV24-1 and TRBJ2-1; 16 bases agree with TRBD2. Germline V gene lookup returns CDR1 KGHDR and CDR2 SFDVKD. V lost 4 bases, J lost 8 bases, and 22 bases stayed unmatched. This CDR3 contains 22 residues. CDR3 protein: CATSDTRSPGLAGGARWDEQFF. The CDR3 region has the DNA TGTGCCACCAGTGACACCCGCTCCCCGGGACTAGCGGGAGGGGCAAGGTGGGATGAGCAGTTCTTC.